This paragraph reports one T cell receptor beta chain. This clonotype came up many times. The target of this receptor is not known. No base quality information exists; no much larger clone differs at one position. For unsorted PBMC libraries, 2 million PBMCs were used after storage in RNAlater at -80 degrees C until RNA extraction. Peripheral blood was subjected to Ficoll-Hypaque density gradient centrifugation to isolate PBMCs, which were then cryopreserved in liquid nitrogen. To synthesize cDNA, template-switch 5'RACE was performed with a primer carrying a 10-nucleotide random unique molecular identifier so that each TCR transcript was tagged. Each sequencing run produced over 180 million TCR-beta sequences covering 15-18 subjects. The RNeasy kit was used for extraction of total RNA. TCR-beta VDJ regions were amplified with primers for the TCR constant region and the 5'RACE anchor, using the KAPA Real-time Library Amplification kit. A first PCR added sample indexes and Illumina adaptors, after which a second PCR increased the library yield. After purification with Ampure beads, the TCR product of roughly 650 bp was size-selected on a 2% E-gel SizeSelection system. Before pooling, library quality was checked on a Bioanalyzer, concentration was measured with Qubit, and libraries were quantified with the Kapa Library Quantification kit. Libraries were sequenced paired-end 2 x 150 bp on an Illumina HiSeq 2500. To increase sequence diversity, roughly 24-32% phiX was spiked into each library pool. Per the source publication's procedure: Quality-filtered reads were processed with the UMI-based MiGEC pipeline, which removed over 75% of raw TCR sequences during error correction. IMGT germline references were used for aligning VDJ genes, and each clonotype was defined as a unique CDR3 amino acid sequence together with its V-J genes. Clonal expansion, Shannon diversity and CDR3 relatedness were evaluated with VDJtools (CalcPairwiseDistances, ClusterSamples), while phylogenetic trees were built in CLCbio workbench. Clones with at least 8 unique UMIs were defined as expanded, with this threshold being based on coefficient-of-variation modelling across technical triplicates. Using fastp at Q25 and MiXCR, TCRdb reprocessed the public reads and kept productive beta chains. For every CDR3 protein sequence, its rows merge into one entry that carries the most common genes and DNA. The authors' filters were not applied to this entry. This sample holds around 16,000 distinct CDR3 sequences; 14% to 15% were observed only once. The top ten hold roughly an eighth of the sample.

The source of the sample is a study of neurological immune-mediated disorders (dated by TCRdb to the late 2010s). With regard to the full study: Peripheral blood TCR-beta repertoires from patients with HTLV-I-associated myelopathy (HAM/TSP), patients with multiple sclerosis, and healthy controls were compared in the study using UMI-based sequencing. The 95 to 120 TCR-beta libraries covered PBMC samples along with longitudinal samples, technical triplicates, and paired sorted CD4+ and CD8+ T-cell subsets. The cohort included approximately 70 subjects: about 15 with HAM/TSP, about 34 with multiple sclerosis, and around 20 healthy controls. On the study overall, not on this receptor specifically: No identical CDR3 amino acid sequences were found to be shared among expanded clones across subjects, suggesting that TCR-beta repertoires were private in all groups. TCR clonal expansion was greatest in HAM/TSP patients and smallest in MS patients, who ranked below even healthy controls.

V lost 6 bases and J lost 6 bases, and the count of bases not matched to a germline gene is 6. The CDR3 has 13 amino acids, counting the end cysteine and phenylalanine. The kept DNA is CDR3 alone, 39 bases in frame from the first base. The germline V gene supplies CDR1 WSHSY and CDR2 SAAADI. This sequence uses TRBV10-2 and TRBJ1-2; TRBD1 aligns with 8 central bases. The source material was PBMCs. This TCR came from a man aged 60-69 years with HTLV-1-associated myelopathy (HAM/TSP). The DNA sequence is TGCGCCAGCAGGGGGGCGACAGGGGATGGCTACACCTTC. The encoded protein is CASRGATGDGYTF.